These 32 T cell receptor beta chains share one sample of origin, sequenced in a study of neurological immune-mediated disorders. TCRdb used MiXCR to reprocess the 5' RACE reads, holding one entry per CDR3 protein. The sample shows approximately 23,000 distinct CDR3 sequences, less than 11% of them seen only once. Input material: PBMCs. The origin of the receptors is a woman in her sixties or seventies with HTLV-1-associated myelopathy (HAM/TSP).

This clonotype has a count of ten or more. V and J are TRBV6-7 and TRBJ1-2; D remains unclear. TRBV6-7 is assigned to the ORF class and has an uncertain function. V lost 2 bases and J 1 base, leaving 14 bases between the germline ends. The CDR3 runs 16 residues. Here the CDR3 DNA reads TGTGCCAGCAGTTACCTCCGGAAGCCCGATAACTATGGCTACACCTTC. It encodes CASSYLRKPDNYGYTF.

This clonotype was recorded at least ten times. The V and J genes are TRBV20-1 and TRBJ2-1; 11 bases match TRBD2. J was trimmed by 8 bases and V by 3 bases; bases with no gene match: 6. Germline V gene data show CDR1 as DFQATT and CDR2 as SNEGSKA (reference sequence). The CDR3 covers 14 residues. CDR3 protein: CSARGLAAGHEQFF. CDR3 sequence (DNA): TGCAGTGCTAGGGGACTAGCGGCCGGGCATGAGCAGTTCTTC.

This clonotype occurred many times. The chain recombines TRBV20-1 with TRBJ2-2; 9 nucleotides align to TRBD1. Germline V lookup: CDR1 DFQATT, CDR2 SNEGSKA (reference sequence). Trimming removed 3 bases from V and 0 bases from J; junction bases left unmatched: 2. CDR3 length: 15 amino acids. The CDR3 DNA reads TGCAGTGCTAGGCGACAGGGGGCGAACACCGGGGAGCTGTTTTTT. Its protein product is CSARRQGANTGELFF.

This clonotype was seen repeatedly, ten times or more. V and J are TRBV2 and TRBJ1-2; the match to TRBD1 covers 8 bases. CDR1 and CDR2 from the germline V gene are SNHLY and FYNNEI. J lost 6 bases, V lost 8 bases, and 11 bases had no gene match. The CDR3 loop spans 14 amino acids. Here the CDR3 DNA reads TGTGCCAGCCTAGGGACAGGAATAGAGGATGGCTACACCTTC. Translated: CASLGTGIEDGYTF. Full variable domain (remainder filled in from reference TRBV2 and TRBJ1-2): EPEVTQTPSHQVTQMGQEVILRCVPISNHLYFYWYRQILGQKVEFLVSFYNNEISEKSEIFDDQFSVERPDGSNFTLKIRSTKLEDSAMYFCASLGTGIEDGYTFGSGTRLTVV.

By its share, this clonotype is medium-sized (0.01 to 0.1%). The CDR3 DNA is TGCAGTGCTAGGGAGCCAGGGGTCCTGGGCGAGCAGTACTTC. Translated, it gives CSAREPGVLGEQYF. This sequence joins TRBV20-1 and TRBJ2-7, with TRBD1 as a possible D gene (6 bases). The CDR3 contains 14 residues. Germline values: CDR1 DFQATT, CDR2 SNEGSKA (reference sequence). The V end lost 3 bases, the J end lost 6 bases, and 18 bases lay between the germline ends.

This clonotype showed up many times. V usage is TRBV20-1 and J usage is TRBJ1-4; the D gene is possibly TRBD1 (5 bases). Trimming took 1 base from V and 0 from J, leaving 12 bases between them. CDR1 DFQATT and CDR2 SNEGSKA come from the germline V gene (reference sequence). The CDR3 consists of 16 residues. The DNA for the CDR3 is TGCAGTGCTAGAGCTAGGATGGGGCCAACTAATGAAAAACTGTTTTTT. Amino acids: CSARARMGPTNEKLFF.

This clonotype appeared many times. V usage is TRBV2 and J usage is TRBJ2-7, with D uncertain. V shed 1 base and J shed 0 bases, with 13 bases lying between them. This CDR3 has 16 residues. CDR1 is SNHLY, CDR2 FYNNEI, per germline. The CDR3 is CASSEERTVNSYEQYF. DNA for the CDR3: TGTGCCAGCAGTGAAGAGCGCACGGTTAACTCCTACGAGCAGTACTTC.

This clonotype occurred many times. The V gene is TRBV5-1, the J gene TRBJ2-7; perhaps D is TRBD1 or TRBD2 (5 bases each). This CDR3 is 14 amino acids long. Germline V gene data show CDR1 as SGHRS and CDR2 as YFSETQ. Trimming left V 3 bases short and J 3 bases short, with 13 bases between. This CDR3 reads CASSWDGTNYEQYF. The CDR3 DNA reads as TGCGCCAGCAGCTGGGACGGAACTAACTACGAGCAGTACTTC.

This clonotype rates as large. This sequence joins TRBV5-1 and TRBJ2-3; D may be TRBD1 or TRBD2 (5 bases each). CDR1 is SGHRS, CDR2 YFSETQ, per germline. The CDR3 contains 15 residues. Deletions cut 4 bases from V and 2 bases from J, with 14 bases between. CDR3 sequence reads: CASSTYGAITDTQYF. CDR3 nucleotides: TGCGCCAGCAGCACCTACGGGGCCATCACAGATACGCAGTATTTT.

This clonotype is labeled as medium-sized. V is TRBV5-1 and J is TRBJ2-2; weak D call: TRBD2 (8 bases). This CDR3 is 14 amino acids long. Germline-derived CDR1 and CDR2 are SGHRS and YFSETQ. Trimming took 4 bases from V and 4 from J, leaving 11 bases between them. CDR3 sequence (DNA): TGCGCCAGCAGCCGGGAGGGGGCCACCGGGGAGCTGTTTTTT. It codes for CASSREGATGELFF.

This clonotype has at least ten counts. The CDR3 reads CASSVGQFYGYTF. DNA for the CDR3: TGTGCCAGCAGCGTAGGACAGTTCTATGGCTACACCTTC. This chain links TRBV9 with TRBJ1-2, with a tentative D call TRBD1 (5 bases). Trimming took 0 bases from V and 4 from J, leaving 7 bases between them. This CDR3 comprises 13 residues. The germline V gene encodes CDR1 SGDLS and CDR2 YYNGEE.

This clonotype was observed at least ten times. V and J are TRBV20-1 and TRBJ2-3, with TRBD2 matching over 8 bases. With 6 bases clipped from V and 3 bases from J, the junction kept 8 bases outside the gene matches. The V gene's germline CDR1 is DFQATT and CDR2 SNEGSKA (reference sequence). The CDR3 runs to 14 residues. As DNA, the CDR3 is TGCAGTGCCAGGACTAGCCCCCTAACAGATACGCAGTATTTT. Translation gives CSARTSPLTDTQYF.

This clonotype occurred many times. CDR3 DNA: TGTGCCAGCAGCCAAGAGGACAGGGGCAATGAAAAACTGTTTTTT. Protein product: CASSQEDRGNEKLFF. The V gene is TRBV3-1, the J gene TRBJ1-4; 9 bases agree with TRBD1. Per germline, CDR1 LGHDT and CDR2 YNNKEL (reference sequence). This CDR3 spans 15 amino acids. The V and J ends lost 0 bases and 5 bases, in that order; junction bases with no gene match: 1.

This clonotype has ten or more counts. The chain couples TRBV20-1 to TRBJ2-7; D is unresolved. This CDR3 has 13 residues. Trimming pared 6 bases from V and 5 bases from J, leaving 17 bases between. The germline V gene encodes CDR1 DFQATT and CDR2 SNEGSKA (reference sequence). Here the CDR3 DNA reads TGCAGTGCCCCGGACCCATTTACCCACGAGCAGTACTTC. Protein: CSAPDPFTHEQYF.

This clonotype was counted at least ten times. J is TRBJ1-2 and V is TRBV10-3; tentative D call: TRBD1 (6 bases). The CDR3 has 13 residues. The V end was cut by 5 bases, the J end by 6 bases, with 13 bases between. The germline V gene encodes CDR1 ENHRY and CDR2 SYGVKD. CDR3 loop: CAISKIRGNGYTF. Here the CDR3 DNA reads TGTGCCATCAGTAAAATCAGGGGTAATGGCTACACCTTC.

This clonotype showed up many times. CDR3 region: CSAGGGNEQYF. DNA of the CDR3: TGCAGTGCCGGCGGGGGAAACGAGCAGTACTTC. The genes are TRBV20-1 and TRBJ2-7; 7 bases match TRBD2. Germline V gene sequence: CDR1 DFQATT, CDR2 SNEGSKA (reference sequence). V shed 6 bases and J 5 bases; nucleotides not matched to a gene: 4. This CDR3 is built from 11 residues.

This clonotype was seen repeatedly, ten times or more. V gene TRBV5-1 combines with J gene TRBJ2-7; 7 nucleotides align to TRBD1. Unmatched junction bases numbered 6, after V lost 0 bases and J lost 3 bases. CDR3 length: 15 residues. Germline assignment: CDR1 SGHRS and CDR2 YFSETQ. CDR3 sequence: CASSLDGTEIYEQYF. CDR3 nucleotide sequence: TGCGCCAGCAGCTTGGATGGGACAGAAATCTACGAGCAGTACTTC.

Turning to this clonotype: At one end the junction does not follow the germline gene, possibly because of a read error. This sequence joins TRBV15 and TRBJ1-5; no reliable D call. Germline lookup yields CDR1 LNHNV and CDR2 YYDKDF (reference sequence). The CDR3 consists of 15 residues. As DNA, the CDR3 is TGTGTCACCAGCAGAGAATACCTCGAAATTCAGCCCCAGCATTTT. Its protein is CVTSREYLEIQPQHF.

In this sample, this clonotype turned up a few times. CDR3 in amino acids: CSATSGAADTQYF. The CDR3 DNA sequence: TGCAGTGCCACTAGCGGGGCAGCAGATACGCAGTATTTT. V and J are TRBV20-1 and TRBJ2-3, with TRBD2 matching over 10 bases. V dropped 6 bases and J dropped 4; count of bases not matched to a gene: 4. Germline values: CDR1 DFQATT, CDR2 SNEGSKA (reference sequence). The CDR3 runs to 13 residues.

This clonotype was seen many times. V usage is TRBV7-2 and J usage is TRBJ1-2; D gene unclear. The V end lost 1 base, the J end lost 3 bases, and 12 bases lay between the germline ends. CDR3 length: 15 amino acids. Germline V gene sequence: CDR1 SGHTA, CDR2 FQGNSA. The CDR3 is CASSLVGGTHYGYTF. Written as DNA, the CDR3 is TGTGCCAGCAGCTTAGTTGGCGGTACACACTATGGCTACACCTTC.

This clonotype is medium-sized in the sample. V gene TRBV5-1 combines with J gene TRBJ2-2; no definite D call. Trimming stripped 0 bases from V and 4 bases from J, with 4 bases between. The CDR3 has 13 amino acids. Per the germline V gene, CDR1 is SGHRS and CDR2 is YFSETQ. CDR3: CASSLESTGELFF. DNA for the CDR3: TGCGCCAGCAGCTTGGAGAGCACCGGGGAGCTGTTTTTT.

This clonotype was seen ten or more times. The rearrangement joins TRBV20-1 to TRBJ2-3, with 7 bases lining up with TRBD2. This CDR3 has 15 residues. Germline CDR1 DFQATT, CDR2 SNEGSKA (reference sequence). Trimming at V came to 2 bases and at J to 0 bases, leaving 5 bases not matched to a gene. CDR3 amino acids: CSARRWRGSTDTQYF. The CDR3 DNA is TGCAGTGCTAGAAGGTGGCGGGGGAGCACAGATACGCAGTATTTT.

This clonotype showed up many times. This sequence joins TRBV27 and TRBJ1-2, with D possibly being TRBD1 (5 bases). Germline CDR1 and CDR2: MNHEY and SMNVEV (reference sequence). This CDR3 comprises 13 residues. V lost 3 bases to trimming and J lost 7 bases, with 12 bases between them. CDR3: CASSFREGGGYTF. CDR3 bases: TGTGCCAGCAGTTTCAGGGAGGGAGGTGGCTACACCTTC.

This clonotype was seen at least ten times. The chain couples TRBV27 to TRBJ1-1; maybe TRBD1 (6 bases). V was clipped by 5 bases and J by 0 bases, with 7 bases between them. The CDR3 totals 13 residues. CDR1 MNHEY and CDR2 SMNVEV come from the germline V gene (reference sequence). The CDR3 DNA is TGTGCCAGCAGTGACAGGATGAACACTGAAGCTTTCTTT. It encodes CASSDRMNTEAFF.

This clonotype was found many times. The chain's CDR3 is CASRALKGVDNSPLHF. CDR3 nucleotide sequence: TGTGCCAGCAGAGCGCTCAAGGGAGTAGACAATTCACCCCTCCACTTT. The chain carries TRBV6-6 and TRBJ1-6; no clear D gene. The CDR3 runs 16 residues. Germline loops: CDR1 MNHNY, CDR2 SVGAGI (reference sequence). V gave up 6 bases and J gave up 7 bases, with 19 bases separating them.

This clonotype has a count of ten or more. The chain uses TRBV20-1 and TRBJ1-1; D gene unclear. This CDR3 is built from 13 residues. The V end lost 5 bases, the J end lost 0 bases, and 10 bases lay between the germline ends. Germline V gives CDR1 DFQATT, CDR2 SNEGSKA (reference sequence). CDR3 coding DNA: TGCAGTGCTCCCGGACCGTTGAACACTGAAGCTTTCTTT. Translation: CSAPGPLNTEAFF.

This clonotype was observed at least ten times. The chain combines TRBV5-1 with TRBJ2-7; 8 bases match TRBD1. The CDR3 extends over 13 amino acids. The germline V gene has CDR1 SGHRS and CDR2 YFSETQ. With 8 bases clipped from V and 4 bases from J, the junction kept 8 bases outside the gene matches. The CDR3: CASMTGDGYEQYF. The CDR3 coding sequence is TGCGCCAGTATGACAGGGGACGGGTACGAGCAGTACTTC.

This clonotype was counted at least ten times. The CDR3 coding sequence is TGCAGTGCTAGTGATGTGGGGTTAACTAATGAAAAACTGTTTTTT. Translated, it gives CSASDVGLTNEKLFF. V is TRBV20-1 and J is TRBJ1-4; D gene uncertain. The CDR3 consists of 15 residues. Germline loops: CDR1 DFQATT, CDR2 SNEGSKA (reference sequence). V was cut by 3 bases and J by 1 base, with 12 bases left in between.

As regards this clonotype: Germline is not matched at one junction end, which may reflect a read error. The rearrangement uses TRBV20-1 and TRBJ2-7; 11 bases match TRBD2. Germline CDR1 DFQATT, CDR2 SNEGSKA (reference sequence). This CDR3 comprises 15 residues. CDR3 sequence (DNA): TGCAGTGCTAGAGAGACTAGCGGGGTGGCTAACGATCAGTACTTC. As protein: CSARETSGVANDQYF.

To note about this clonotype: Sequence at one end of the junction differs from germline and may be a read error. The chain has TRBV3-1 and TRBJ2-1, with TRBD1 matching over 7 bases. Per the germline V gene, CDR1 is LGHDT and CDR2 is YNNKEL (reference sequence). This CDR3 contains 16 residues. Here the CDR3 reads CASSPPVTGSWHEQFF. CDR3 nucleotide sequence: TGTGCAAGCAGTCCTCCCGTGACAGGGAGTTGGCATGAGCAGTTCTTC.

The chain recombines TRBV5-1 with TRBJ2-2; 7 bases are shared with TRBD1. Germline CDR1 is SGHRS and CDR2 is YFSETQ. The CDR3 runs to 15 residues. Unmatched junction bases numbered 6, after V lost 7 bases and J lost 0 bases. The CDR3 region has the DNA TGCGCCAGCCAACTAGGGACAGCGAACACCGGGGAGCTGTTTTTT. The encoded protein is CASQLGTANTGELFF.

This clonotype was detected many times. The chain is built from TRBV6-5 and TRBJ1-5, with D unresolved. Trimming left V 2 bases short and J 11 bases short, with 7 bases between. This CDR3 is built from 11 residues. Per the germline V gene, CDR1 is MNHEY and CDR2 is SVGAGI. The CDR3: CASSYGGSQHF. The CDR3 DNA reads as TGTGCCAGCAGTTACGGTGGATCCCAGCATTTT.